The 20 T cell receptor beta chains below all came from one sample that was sequenced in a study of regulatory T cells in long-lasting Graves disease. Time point denoted: newly diagnosed GD, antithyroid drugs for less than 3 months. There was RNA extracted from PBMCs, and the TCR library was made from it. Through Arm-PCR of CDR3 regions and iRepertoire HTBI primers, TCR beta libraries were built. TCRdb re-called the multiplex PCR reads through MiXCR, storing one row per CDR3 protein. The table records about 300,000 distinct CDR3 sequences, 15% to 20% of them present only once. This sample comprised peripheral blood mononuclear cells (PBMCs), obtained at new diagnosis, from a patient treated with antithyroid drugs. The source of these receptors is a female donor with Graves disease.

This clonotype came up many times. The rearrangement uses TRBV28 and TRBJ1-1; D possibly corresponds to TRBD1 (6 bases). V lost 6 bases, J lost 0 bases, and 11 bases lay in between. The CDR3 totals 14 residues. In germline, CDR1 is MDHEN, CDR2 SYDVKM. The CDR3 DNA sequence: TGTGCCAGCAGCCCGGACAGCCTGAACACTGAAGCTTTCTTT. Translating it yields CASSPDSLNTEAFF.

Concerning this clonotype: A much bigger clone sits one base away, suggesting this may be a read error. This chain connects TRBV7-9 to TRBJ1-2; D remains ambiguous. The CDR3 runs 11 residues. Trimming pared 10 bases from V and 2 bases from J, leaving 8 bases between. In germline, CDR1 is SEHNR, CDR2 FQNEAQ (reference sequence). The CDR3 DNA follows: TGTGCCATCTGGGCGAACTATGGCTACACCTTC. It codes for CAIWANYGYTF.

This clonotype was seen repeatedly, ten times or more. The chain employs TRBV28 and TRBJ2-5; TRBD2 matches 9 bases. After removal of 2 bases from V and 4 bases from J, the junction contained 5 bases not matched to a gene. The length of the CDR3 is 15 residues. Germline V CDR1 and CDR2: MDHEN, SYDVKM. The CDR3 protein is CASSLLAGRGETQYF. CDR3 DNA sequence: TGTGCCAGCAGTTTACTAGCGGGGAGGGGAGAGACCCAGTACTTC.

The rearrangement uses TRBV13 and TRBJ2-3; tentative D call: TRBD2 (6 bases). The CDR3 loop spans 16 amino acids. Germline CDR1 is PRHDT and CDR2 is FYEKMQ (reference sequence). V gave up 5 bases and J gave up 4 bases, with 19 bases separating them. The CDR3 loop is CASSTRLDSRPDTQYF. CDR3 bases: TGTGCCAGCAGCACTCGACTAGATAGTCGTCCAGATACGCAGTATTTT. Full variable domain (rest looked up from reference TRBV13 and TRBJ2-3): AAGVIQSPRHLIKEKRETATLKCYPIPRHDTVYWYQQGPGQDPQFLISFYEKMQSDKGSIPDRFSAQQFSDYHSELNMSSLELGDSALYFCASSTRLDSRPDTQYFGPGTRLTVL.

This clonotype occurred many times. The chain couples TRBV27 to TRBJ2-5; D gene ambiguous. The CDR3 is 15 amino acids. Germline V gene data show CDR1 as MNHEY and CDR2 as SMNVEV (reference sequence). Trimming removed 4 bases from V and 4 bases from J, with 16 bases in between. CDR3 sequence reads: CASSSLSQDGETQYF. The CDR3 DNA sequence: TGTGCCAGCAGTTCTTTAAGCCAGGACGGAGAGACCCAGTACTTC.

This clonotype has at least ten counts. The chain uses TRBV10-3 and TRBJ2-5; 14 bases are shared with TRBD2. V lost 3 bases, J lost 4 bases, and 10 bases stayed unmatched. Germline CDR1 reads ENHRY; CDR2 reads SYGVKD. The CDR3 runs to 18 residues. The CDR3 DNA is TGTGCCATCAGTGATTCCGGGACTAGCGGGAGAGGACGAGAGACCCAGTACTTC. Its protein product is CAISDSGTSGRGRETQYF.

The chain uses TRBV30 and TRBJ2-1; D is perhaps TRBD2 (6 bases). V gave up 4 bases and J gave up 6 bases, with 7 bases separating them. Germline V gene lookup returns CDR1 GTSNPN and CDR2 SVGIG (reference sequence). The CDR3 consists of 11 residues. The CDR3 loop is CAWTEGNEQFF. DNA of the CDR3: TGTGCCTGGACGGAGGGCAATGAGCAGTTCTTC.

This clonotype was seen only a few times. This chain connects TRBV20-1 to TRBJ2-5; D remains unclear. CDR1 is DFQATT and CDR2 is SNEGSKA in the germline V gene (reference sequence). The CDR3 sequence is 16 residues long. The ends were cut back, 3 bases at V and 3 bases at J, with 20 bases in the middle. Here the CDR3 reads CSASPPEQRGEETQYF. The DNA for the CDR3 is TGCAGTGCTAGCCCCCCGGAACAGCGTGGGGAAGAGACCCAGTACTTC.

This clonotype was observed at least ten times. The chain carries TRBV9 and TRBJ2-1; TRBD2 aligns across 7 bases. CDR1 SGDLS and CDR2 YYNGEE come from the germline V gene. This CDR3 contains 16 residues. Trimming cost V 6 bases and J 0 bases; bases outside gene matches: 9. The chain's CDR3 is CASTSSGLGSYNEQFF. The CDR3 nucleotides read TGTGCCAGCACCTCTAGTGGACTAGGCTCCTACAATGAGCAGTTCTTC.

On this clonotype: Sequence at one end of the junction differs from germline and may be a read error. The genes are TRBV12-5 and TRBJ1-3; D is perhaps TRBD1 (5 bases). Germline V CDR1 and CDR2: LGHNT, FRNRAP. The CDR3 has 13 residues. CDR3 nucleotides: TGTGCTAGTGGTTTGGCAAGGGGAAACACCATATTTTTC. Its translation is CASGLARGNTIFF.

Many counts were recorded for this clonotype. V gene TRBV19 combines with J gene TRBJ2-3; 7 bases are a match to TRBD2. This CDR3 is 18 amino acids long. V gave up 6 bases and J gave up 0 bases; unmatched junction bases: 15. The germline gives CDR1 LNHDA, CDR2 SQIVND (reference sequence). CDR3 DNA sequence: TGTGCCAGTAGAAAGACCGGGACTACCCGTACTAGCACAGATACGCAGTATTTT. Amino acids: CASRKTGTTRTSTDTQYF.

In this sample, this clonotype turned up many times. The J gene is TRBJ2-3, the V gene TRBV19; a possible D gene is TRBD1 (6 bases). V was shortened by 3 bases and J by 0 bases, with 10 bases between the two germline ends. The CDR3 runs 15 residues. Germline V gene sequence: CDR1 LNHDA, CDR2 SQIVND (reference sequence). The CDR3 here is CASSILGASTDTQYF. CDR3 DNA: TGTGCCAGTAGTATTTTGGGGGCCAGCACAGATACGCAGTATTTT.

The CDR3 bases are TGCAGTGCCGGACTAGCGGGAGGGCGCGACGAGCAGTACTTC. It encodes CSAGLAGGRDEQYF. J is TRBJ2-7 and V is TRBV20-1; 15 positions agree with TRBD2. Germline CDR1 reads DFQATT; CDR2 reads SNEGSKA (reference sequence). The CDR3 covers 14 residues. Losses at the gene ends were 6 bases for V and 5 bases for J; bases not matched to a gene: 5.

There are a few counts of this clonotype. An end of the junction does not agree with germline; a read error may underlie this. The chain has TRBV19 and TRBJ2-1, with D tentatively TRBD1 (5 bases). The CDR3 covers 14 residues. Looked up from germline, CDR1 is LNHDA and CDR2 is SQIVND (reference sequence). The CDR3: CASSKFDSYNEQFF. CDR3 in DNA: TGTGCCAGCAGTAAATTTGACAGTTACAATGAGCAGTTCTTC.

This clonotype was seen repeatedly, ten times or more. The chain combines TRBV7-9 with TRBJ2-1; TRBD1 matches at 10 bases. J gave up 2 bases and V 5 bases, and 18 bases lay outside the gene matches. Germline V gives CDR1 SEHNR, CDR2 FQNEAQ (reference sequence). The CDR3 runs 20 residues. In DNA, the CDR3 is TGTGCCAGCAGCGCTACCGGGACAGGGGCGAAAATTGACCCCTACAATGAGCAGTTCTTC. This translates into CASSATGTGAKIDPYNEQFF.

Many counts were recorded for this clonotype. This CDR3 is CAWSKESFHSPLHF. The CDR3 nucleotides are TGTGCCTGGAGTAAGGAGAGCTTCCATTCACCCCTCCACTTT. This chain joins TRBV30 and TRBJ1-6; unclear D gene. Trimming stripped 2 bases from V and 8 bases from J, with 13 bases between. The germline V gene encodes CDR1 GTSNPN and CDR2 SVGIG (reference sequence). The CDR3 has 14 residues.

CDR3: CASRLDRASGQPQHF. The CDR3 DNA follows: TGTGCCAGTAGGCTGGACAGGGCTTCAGGTCAGCCCCAGCATTTT. The rearrangement links TRBV19 to TRBJ1-5, with 8 nucleotides matching TRBD1. The CDR3 contains 15 residues. CDR1 is LNHDA and CDR2 is SQIVND in the germline V gene (reference sequence). The trim removed 6 bases at V and 6 bases at J, leaving 10 bases unmatched.

This clonotype was seen repeatedly, ten times or more. This rearrangement joins TRBV14 to TRBJ1-1, with D possibly matching TRBD1 (6 bases). The CDR3 totals 14 residues. With 4 bases removed from V and 5 bases from J, the gap between germline ends came to 14 bases. The germline CDR1 and CDR2 sequences are SGHDN and FVKESK. The CDR3 region is CASSPQGGSTEAFF. Written as DNA, the CDR3 is TGTGCCAGCAGCCCCCAAGGGGGATCGACTGAAGCTTTCTTT.

Ten or more counts support this clonotype. The CDR3 sequence is CASSDPLTGFRSYEQYF. The CDR3 DNA reads TGTGCCAGCAGTGATCCTTTGACAGGTTTCCGATCCTACGAGCAGTACTTC. This chain uses TRBV6-1 with TRBJ2-7; a possible D gene is TRBD1 (6 bases). The CDR3 is made up of 17 amino acids. From germline, CDR1 is MNHNS and CDR2 SASEGT. V lost 3 bases to trimming and J lost 1 base, with 19 bases between them.

This chain uses TRBV7-2 with TRBJ2-3, with 7 bases lining up with TRBD2. Germline-derived CDR1 and CDR2 are SGHTA and FQGNSA. CDR3 size: 15 residues. V lost 4 bases to trimming and J lost 3 bases; unmatched junction nucleotides: 7. The CDR3 loop reads CASSSSSGLTDTQYF. The CDR3 DNA is TGTGCCAGCAGCTCATCTAGCGGTCTAACAGATACGCAGTATTTT.